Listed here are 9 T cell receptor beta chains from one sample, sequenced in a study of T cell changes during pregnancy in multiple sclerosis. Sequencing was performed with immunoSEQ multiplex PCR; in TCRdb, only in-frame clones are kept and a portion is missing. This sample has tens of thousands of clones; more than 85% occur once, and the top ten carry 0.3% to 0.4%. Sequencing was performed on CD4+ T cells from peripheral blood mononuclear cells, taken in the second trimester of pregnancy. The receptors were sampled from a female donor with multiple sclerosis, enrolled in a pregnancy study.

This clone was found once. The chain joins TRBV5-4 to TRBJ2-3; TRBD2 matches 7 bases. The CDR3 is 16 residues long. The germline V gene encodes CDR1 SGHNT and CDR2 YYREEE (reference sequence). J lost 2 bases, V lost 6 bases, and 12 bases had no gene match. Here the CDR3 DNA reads TGTGCCAGCACCCAAGGGAGGGACCCACTCACAGATACGCAGTATTTT. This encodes CASTQGRDPLTDTQYF.

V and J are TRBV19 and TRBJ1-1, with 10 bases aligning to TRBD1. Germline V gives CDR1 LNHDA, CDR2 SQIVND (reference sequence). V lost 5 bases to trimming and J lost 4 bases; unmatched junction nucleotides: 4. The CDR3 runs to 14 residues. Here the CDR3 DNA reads TGTGCCAGTAGTCCGGGACAGGGGAGCACTGAAGCTTTCTTT. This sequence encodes CASSPGQGSTEAFF.

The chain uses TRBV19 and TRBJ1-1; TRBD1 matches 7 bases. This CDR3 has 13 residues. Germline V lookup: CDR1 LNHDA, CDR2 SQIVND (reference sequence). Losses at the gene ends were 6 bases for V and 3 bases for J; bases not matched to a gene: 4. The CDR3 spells CASSHRGDTEAFF. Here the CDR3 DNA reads TGTGCCAGTAGCCACAGGGGCGACACTGAAGCTTTCTTT.

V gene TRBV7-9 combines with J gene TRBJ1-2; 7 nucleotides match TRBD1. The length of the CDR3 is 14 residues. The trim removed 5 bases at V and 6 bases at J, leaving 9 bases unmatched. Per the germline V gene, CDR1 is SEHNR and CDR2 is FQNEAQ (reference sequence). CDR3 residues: CASSPNEGAHGYTF. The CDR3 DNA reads TGTGCCAGCAGCCCTAACGAGGGGGCACATGGCTACACCTTC.

CDR3 sequence (DNA): TGTGCCGGGGGCGGGACAGGATCTTTGGAAGGCAAGCCCCAGCATTTT. Residues: CAGGGTGSLEGKPQHF. The chain links TRBV19 to TRBJ1-5; TRBD1 aligns across 8 bases. With V trimmed by 11 bases and J by 8 bases, 20 bases remained unmatched. CDR3 length: 16 residues. Per germline, CDR1 LNHDA and CDR2 SQIVND (reference sequence).

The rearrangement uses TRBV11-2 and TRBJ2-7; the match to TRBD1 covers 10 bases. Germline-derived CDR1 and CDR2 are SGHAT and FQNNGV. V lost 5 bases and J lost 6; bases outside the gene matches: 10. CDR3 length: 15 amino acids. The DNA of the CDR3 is TGTGCCAGCAGCCCTAGGACAGGGGGTACCTTCGAGCAGTACTTC. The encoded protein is CASSPRTGGTFEQYF.

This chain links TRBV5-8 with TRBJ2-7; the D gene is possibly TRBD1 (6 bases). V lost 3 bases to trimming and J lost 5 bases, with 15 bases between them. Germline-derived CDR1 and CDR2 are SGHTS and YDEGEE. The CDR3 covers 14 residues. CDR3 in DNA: TGTGCCAGCAGCTCTCTACAGGGCTTCGACGAGCAGTACTTC. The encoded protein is CASSSLQGFDEQYF. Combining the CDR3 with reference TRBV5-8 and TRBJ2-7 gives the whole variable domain EAGVTQSPTHLIKTRGQQATLRCSPISGHTSVYWYQQALGLGLQFLLWYDEGEERNRGNFPPRFSGRQFPNYSSELNVNALELEDSALYLCASSSLQGFDEQYFGPGTRLTVT.

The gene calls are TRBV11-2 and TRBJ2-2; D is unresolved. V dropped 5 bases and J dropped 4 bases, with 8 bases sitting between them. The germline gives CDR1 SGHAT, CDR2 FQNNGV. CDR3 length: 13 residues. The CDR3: CASSLGVTGELFF. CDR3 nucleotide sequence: TGTGCCAGCAGCCTAGGAGTCACCGGGGAGCTGTTTTTT.

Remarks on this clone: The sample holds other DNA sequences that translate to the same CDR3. In nucleotides, the CDR3 is TGTGCCAGCTCACCTGGGCTGAACACTGAAGCTTTCTTT. Its translation is CASSPGLNTEAFF. The chain is built from TRBV18 and TRBJ1-1, with no clear D. There are 13 residues in the CDR3. The V end was cut by 3 bases, the J end by 0 bases, with 5 bases between. The germline V gene has CDR1 KGHSH and CDR2 LQKENI.